These 32 T cell receptor beta chains share one sample of origin, sequenced in a study of T-cell memory formation after mild COVID-19. MiXCR was run by TCRdb on the 5' RACE reads, yielding one entry per CDR3 protein. The table records around 60,000 distinct CDR3 sequences, 9.5% of them present only once. The sample was PBMCs or a T cell subset sorted from them (not recorded which). These receptors originate from a man between 18 and 35 years old who had mild COVID-19 (a few samples of this study predate the infection). Cell type and time point are not known.

The chain carries TRBV5-1 and TRBJ2-3; 8 positions agree with TRBD1. This CDR3 is built from 15 residues. V lost 4 bases, J lost 2 bases, and 6 bases stayed unmatched. Germline loops: CDR1 SGHRS, CDR2 YFSETQ. CDR3: CASSDPGQDTDTQYF. CDR3 coding DNA: TGCGCCAGCAGCGACCCGGGACAGGACACAGATACGCAGTATTTT.

This clonotype has a count of ten or more. V is TRBV20-1 and J is TRBJ2-7, with TRBD1 as a possible D gene (6 bases). Germline V gene sequence: CDR1 DFQATT, CDR2 SNEGSKA (reference sequence). Trimming took 3 bases from V and 2 from J, leaving 17 bases between them. The CDR3 length is 15 residues. CDR3: CSAREATTGTYEQYF. The CDR3 DNA is TGCAGTGCTAGGGAGGCTACGACAGGAACCTACGAGCAGTACTTC.

The genes are TRBV7-6 and TRBJ1-5, with a tentative D call TRBD1 (6 bases). With 1 base removed from V and 5 bases from J, the gap between germline ends came to 15 bases. This CDR3 is 16 amino acids long. In germline, CDR1 is SGHVS, CDR2 FNYEAQ. This CDR3 is CASSLEGHSSDQPQHF. The CDR3 coding sequence is TGTGCCAGCAGCTTAGAGGGACACAGTTCCGATCAGCCCCAGCATTTT.

There are many counts of this clonotype. V and J are TRBV2 and TRBJ2-5; D is uncertain. Germline V gene lookup returns CDR1 SNHLY and CDR2 FYNNEI. The V end was cut by 3 bases, the J end by 3 bases, with 5 bases between. The CDR3 runs to 12 residues. CDR3 DNA sequence: TGTGCCAGCAGTGAGAGTAAAGAGACCCAGTACTTC. Residues: CASSESKETQYF.

This clonotype has a handful of counts. The germline gene is not matched at one end of the junction; a read error may be the cause. The chain is built from TRBV7-7 and TRBJ2-5; D possibly uses TRBD1 or TRBD2 (5 bases each). CDR3 length: 13 amino acids. Germline CDR1 and CDR2: SSHAT and FNYEAQ (reference sequence). For the CDR3, the DNA is TGTGCTAGCAGCCCGGGACGGGAAGAGACCCAGTACTTC. Protein: CASSPGREETQYF. The variable domain in full, with the rest retrieved from reference TRBV7-7 and TRBJ2-5, is GAGVSQSPRYKVTKRGQDVTLRCDPISSHATLYWYQQALGQGPEFLTYFNYEAQPDKSGLPSDRFSAERPEGSISTLTIQRTEQRDSAMYRCASSPGREETQYFGPGTRLLVL.

This clonotype was picked up a small number of times. This chain uses TRBV5-1 with TRBJ1-1, with D possibly being TRBD1 (5 bases). Germline V gene data show CDR1 as SGHRS and CDR2 as YFSETQ. Trimming took off 4 bases at V and 4 bases at J, with 17 bases between the two ends. The CDR3 runs to 15 residues. The CDR3 region has the DNA TGCGCCAGCAGCCAAGGGACCTCTGCCGGCACTGAAGCTTTCTTT. Protein sequence: CASSQGTSAGTEAFF.

This clonotype was seen repeatedly, ten times or more. The chain joins TRBV29-1 to TRBJ2-7; 9 nucleotides match TRBD1. The CDR3 is made up of 12 amino acids. With 6 bases clipped from V and 1 base from J, the junction kept 1 base outside the gene matches. In germline, CDR1 is SQVTM, CDR2 ANQGSEA. The chain's CDR3 is CSVGQGSYEQYF. CDR3 DNA sequence: TGCAGCGTCGGACAGGGGTCCTACGAGCAGTACTTC.

The rearrangement uses TRBV19 and TRBJ1-2, with D tentatively TRBD1 (5 bases). V was cut by 4 bases and J by 4 bases, with 16 bases left in between. CDR3 length: 15 amino acids. Germline CDR1 and CDR2: LNHDA and SQIVND (reference sequence). The CDR3 DNA sequence: TGTGCCAGTAGTACCTCAACGGGAGGGGTCTATGGCTACACCTTC. Amino acid sequence: CASSTSTGGVYGYTF.

The sample holds many counts of this clonotype. This chain uses TRBV6-5 with TRBJ2-7; perhaps TRBD2 as D (7 bases). This CDR3 is built from 13 residues. The V gene lost 2 bases and the J gene lost 6 bases, with 11 bases spanning the gap. CDR1 is MNHEY and CDR2 is SVGAGI in the germline V gene. CDR3 in amino acids: CASSYGGAAEQYF. The CDR3 region has the DNA TGTGCCAGCAGTTACGGGGGGGCGGCCGAGCAGTACTTC.

This clonotype was picked up many times. The chain employs TRBV7-2 and TRBJ2-3; D unclear. There are 12 residues in the CDR3. V shed 5 bases and J shed 8 bases, with 11 bases lying between them. The germline CDR1 and CDR2 sequences are SGHTA and FQGNSA. The CDR3 is CASSAAWGTQYF. The CDR3 nucleotides are TGTGCCAGCAGCGCTGCCTGGGGTACGCAGTATTTT.

This sequence joins TRBV7-2 and TRBJ2-2; D uncertain. The CDR3 has 13 residues. Germline V gene lookup returns CDR1 SGHTA and CDR2 FQGNSA. Between the trimmed V and J ends, which lost 1 base and 4 bases, there was a span of 4 bases. This CDR3 reads CASSLVSTGELFF. In DNA, the CDR3 is TGTGCCAGCAGCTTAGTAAGCACCGGGGAGCTGTTTTTT.

CDR3 coding DNA: TGTGCCAGCAGCACCCAAGCCGGGGGAGGGCAGCCCCAGCATTTT. Translation gives CASSTQAGGGQPQHF. This rearrangement joins TRBV3-1 to TRBJ1-5, with D perhaps matching TRBD1 (5 bases). Trimming removed 5 bases at V and 7 bases at J, with 18 bases between. Germline CDR1 reads LGHDT; CDR2 reads YNNKEL (reference sequence). The CDR3 is 15 amino acids.

This clonotype was observed a few times. This chain uses TRBV27 with TRBJ2-4; D may be TRBD2 (7 bases). Germline CDR1 reads MNHEY; CDR2 reads SMNVEV (reference sequence). V was cut by 4 bases and J by 2 bases, with 12 bases left in between. The CDR3 has 15 residues. CDR3 sequence reads: CASSWGGLSKNIQYF. CDR3 sequence (DNA): TGTGCCAGCAGTTGGGGGGGCCTCTCCAAAAACATTCAGTACTTC.

The CDR3 DNA reads as TGTGCCAGCAGTTTGGTTAGGGATCGGCCCCAGCATTTT. Translated: CASSLVRDRPQHF. The chain combines TRBV12-3 or TRBV12-4 with TRBJ1-5; the D is unclear. With 3 bases removed from V and 9 bases from J, the gap between germline ends came to 12 bases. The CDR3 runs to 13 residues.

In its sample, this clonotype was seen a few times. The chain uses TRBV5-6 and TRBJ2-7, with D unresolved. CDR3 length: 13 residues. Germline loops: CDR1 SGHDT, CDR2 YYEEEE. The germline V and J ends were trimmed by 1 base and 7 bases, with 12 bases remaining between them. In nucleotides, the CDR3 is TGTGCCAGCAGCTTGACACACGGTGGGGAGCAGTACGTC. Translated: CASSLTHGGEQYV.

This clonotype came up a few times. A read error may produce the germline difference seen at one junction end. V is TRBV7-7 and J is TRBJ1-6, with D unclear. The CDR3 extends over 13 amino acids. Germline values: CDR1 SSHAT, CDR2 FNYEAQ (reference sequence). CDR3 coding DNA: TGTGCTAGCAGCCCGGGTGTCAATTCACCCCTCCACTTT. It codes for CASSPGVNSPLHF. Combining the CDR3 with reference TRBV7-7 and TRBJ1-6 gives the whole variable domain GAGVSQSPRYKVTKRGQDVTLRCDPISSHATLYWYQQALGQGPEFLTYFNYEAQPDKSGLPSDRFSAERPEGSISTLTIQRTEQRDSAMYRCASSPGVNSPLHFGNGTRLTVT.

This clonotype was seen ten or more times. The chain employs TRBV7-6 and TRBJ2-2, with D tentatively TRBD1 (7 bases). V was pared by 5 bases and J by 6 bases, with 16 bases between. The CDR3 covers 15 residues. Germline CDR1 SGHVS, CDR2 FNYEAQ. The CDR3: CASSARGESAGELFF. The CDR3, as DNA: TGTGCCAGCAGCGCCAGGGGGGAATCCGCCGGGGAGCTGTTTTTT.

By sample share, this clonotype is medium-sized (0.01 to 0.1%). The chain joins TRBV7-9 to TRBJ2-5; no clear D gene. V was trimmed by 5 bases and J by 7 bases, leaving 20 bases between them. This CDR3 region has 15 residues. Looked up from germline, CDR1 is SEHNR and CDR2 is FQNEAQ (reference sequence). The CDR3 sequence is CASSPPWPPVGTQYF. The CDR3 nucleotides are TGTGCCAGCAGCCCCCCCTGGCCCCCGGTGGGGACCCAGTACTTC.

This clonotype was observed a few times. The chain joins TRBV4-3 to TRBJ1-2, with 8 bases that match TRBD1. Trimming cost V 0 bases and J 4 bases; bases outside gene matches: 7. The CDR3 extends over 16 amino acids. The germline CDR1 and CDR2 sequences are LGHNA and YSLEER. The CDR3 protein is CASSQEIGTGGYGYTF. The CDR3, as DNA: TGCGCCAGCAGCCAAGAAATCGGGACAGGTGGCTATGGCTACACCTTC.

This clonotype was counted many times. The CDR3 is CASSFAAGGSYEQYF. For the CDR3, the DNA is TGTGCCAGCAGCTTCGCAGCGGGGGGTTCCTACGAGCAGTACTTC. The V call is TRBV7-2, the J call TRBJ2-7, with TRBD2 matching 9 bases. With V trimmed by 3 bases and J by 1 base, 4 bases remained unmatched. Germline CDR1 and CDR2: SGHTA and FQGNSA. The CDR3 totals 15 residues.

The V and J genes are TRBV30 and TRBJ2-1; D is unresolved. Germline V gene lookup returns CDR1 GTSNPN and CDR2 SVGIG (reference sequence). This CDR3 spans 11 amino acids. The ends were cut back, 8 bases at V and 8 bases at J, with 13 bases in the middle. CDR3 DNA sequence: TGTGCCGCCTCCTGGGTGGATGAGCAGTTCTTC. It translates to CAASWVDEQFF.

This clonotype was counted only a few times. The chain joins TRBV5-6 to TRBJ2-6; perhaps D is TRBD1 or TRBD2 (5 bases each). Germline CDR1 SGHDT, CDR2 YYEEEE. The CDR3 has 15 amino acids. Trimming cost V 0 bases and J 2 bases, with 6 bases left between them. The CDR3 spells CASSLAGPGANVLTF. CDR3 in DNA: TGTGCCAGCAGCTTGGCGGGACCTGGGGCCAACGTCCTGACTTTC.

In its sample, this clonotype was seen a few times. V usage is TRBV14 and J usage is TRBJ2-7; tentatively, D is TRBD2 (5 bases). Trimming left V 0 bases short and J 2 bases short, with 11 bases between. There are 15 residues in the CDR3. CDR1 is SGHDN, CDR2 FVKESK, per germline. DNA of the CDR3: TGTGCCAGCAGCCAAGAGATTCGGGGTGCCTACGAGCAGTACGTC. Translating gives CASSQEIRGAYEQYV.

This clonotype appeared many times. The J gene is TRBJ2-7, the V gene TRBV12-3 or TRBV12-4; D possibly corresponds to TRBD2 (5 bases). This CDR3 comprises 14 residues. V was trimmed by 5 bases and J by 0 bases, leaving 11 bases between them. CDR3 sequence: CASSLGGGSYEQYV. The CDR3 DNA reads as TGTGCCAGCAGTCTAGGTGGAGGCTCCTACGAGCAGTACGTC.

This sequence joins TRBV23-1 and TRBJ2-3; D remains unclear. TRBV23-1 is marked as an open reading frame, function uncertain. V lost 4 bases, J lost 2 bases, and 19 bases lay in between. The CDR3 has 17 amino acids. CDR3 amino acids: CASSRVNGRLTTDTQYF. The CDR3 DNA is TGCGCCAGCAGTCGCGTGAACGGGCGATTAACCACAGATACGCAGTATTTT.

DNA of the CDR3: TGTGCCAGCAGTTTAAACTGGGCCGGGGGCTACACCTTC. Translated: CASSLNWAGGYTF. V gene TRBV27 combines with J gene TRBJ1-2; D is undetermined. This CDR3 contains 13 residues. V was pared by 2 bases and J by 8 bases, with 12 bases between. Germline V gene data show CDR1 as MNHEY and CDR2 as SMNVEV (reference sequence).

V gene TRBV27 combines with J gene TRBJ2-2; D is unclear. The CDR3 contains 11 residues. Germline CDR1 reads MNHEY; CDR2 reads SMNVEV (reference sequence). V lost 3 bases to trimming and J lost 9 bases, with 5 bases between them. The CDR3 DNA reads as TGTGCCAGCAGTTTGGGCCGGGAGCTGTTTTTT. This codes for CASSLGRELFF.

This clonotype has just a few counts. V gene TRBV18 combines with J gene TRBJ2-7; 8 bases are a match to TRBD2. This CDR3 comprises 15 residues. The V and J ends lost 3 bases and 1 base, in that order; junction bases with no gene match: 5. Germline CDR1 reads KGHSH; CDR2 reads LQKENI. This CDR3 is CASSPLTSGSYEQYF. CDR3 DNA sequence: TGTGCCAGCTCACCGTTAACTAGCGGTTCCTACGAGCAGTACTTC.

This clonotype occurred a few times. The rearrangement links TRBV27 to TRBJ2-3, with D perhaps matching TRBD1 (6 bases). V lost 6 bases and J 5 bases, leaving 15 bases between the germline ends. Germline V CDR1 and CDR2: MNHEY, SMNVEV (reference sequence). The CDR3 is made up of 14 amino acids. The CDR3: CASSLGGDIDTQYF. CDR3 nucleotides: TGTGCCAGCAGCCTCGGTGGGGACATAGATACGCAGTATTTT.

This clonotype was counted between two and nine times. The chain links TRBV5-1 to TRBJ2-5, with D perhaps being TRBD1 or TRBD2 (6 bases each). V was clipped by 2 bases and J by 5 bases, with 10 bases between them. Germline V gene data show CDR1 as SGHRS and CDR2 as YFSETQ. The CDR3 is 13 amino acids. This CDR3 is CASSFTGRETQYF. The CDR3, as DNA: TGCGCCAGCAGCTTCACAGGGAGGGAGACCCAGTACTTC. The full variable domain, in which reference TRBV5-1 and TRBJ2-5 provide the parts outside the CDR3, is KAGVTQTPRYLIKTRGQQVTLSCSPISGHRSVSWYQQTPGQGLQFLFEYFSETQRNKGNFPGRFSGRQFSNSRSEMNVSTLELGDSALYLCASSFTGRETQYFGPGTRLLVL.

This sequence joins TRBV4-1 and TRBJ1-1, with D tentatively TRBD1 (6 bases). This CDR3 region has 13 residues. In germline, CDR1 is MGHRA, CDR2 YSYEKL. V gave up 0 bases and J gave up 5 bases, with 7 bases separating them. The CDR3 is CASSQERGTEAFF. CDR3 nucleotides: TGCGCCAGCAGCCAAGAGAGGGGGACTGAAGCTTTCTTT.

This clonotype was seen repeatedly, ten times or more. The J gene is TRBJ2-3, the V gene TRBV5-1; a weak D match, TRBD1 (6 bases). This CDR3 contains 14 residues. V was cut by 4 bases and J by 0 bases, with 9 bases left in between. Germline V gene lookup returns CDR1 SGHRS and CDR2 YFSETQ. CDR3 sequence: CASSTGQSTDTQYF. In DNA form, the CDR3 reads TGCGCCAGCAGCACCGGACAGAGCACAGATACGCAGTATTTT.